These 21 T cell receptor beta chains were all obtained from the same sample, sequenced in a study of CD8+ T cells in alopecia areata. Sequencing templates came from extracted RNA that was reverse transcribed into cDNA. Only in-frame clones appear in the TCRdb table, and some are missing; sequencing was by immunoSEQ multiplex PCR. The sample has about 97,000 clones, about 40% seen once; the top ten hold about 1.2%. What was sequenced was CD4+ T cells sorted from blood. Source of these receptors: a human donor with alopecia areata.

The V call is TRBV14, the J call TRBJ2-7, with 11 bases that match TRBD1. This CDR3 has 15 residues. CDR1 is SGHDN, CDR2 FVKESK, per germline. Unmatched junction bases numbered 8, after V lost 4 bases and J lost 6 bases. The CDR3 protein is CASSPVSGTGGEQYF. CDR3 nucleotide sequence: TGTGCCAGCAGCCCTGTCTCGGGGACAGGGGGCGAGCAGTACTTC.

This chain connects TRBV5-1 to TRBJ2-7; D not resolved. Germline CDR1 and CDR2: SGHRS and YFSETQ. The CDR3 totals 14 residues. Trimming took off 5 bases at V and 4 bases at J, with 16 bases between the two ends. CDR3 loop: CASRLQSTVYEQYF. The CDR3 bases are TGCGCCAGCAGGCTCCAATCGACCGTTTACGAGCAGTACTTC.

The chain carries TRBV7-2 and TRBJ2-5; no firm D call. Germline-derived CDR1 and CDR2 are SGHTA and FQGNSA. The CDR3 covers 12 residues. Trimming stripped 5 bases from V and 4 bases from J, with 8 bases between. The CDR3: CASSVGSETQYF. The CDR3 nucleotides read TGTGCCAGCAGCGTAGGGTCAGAGACCCAGTACTTC.

The gene calls are TRBV4-1 and TRBJ1-1; tentative D call: TRBD1 (5 bases). Germline V gene data show CDR1 as MGHRA and CDR2 as YSYEKL. There are 15 residues in the CDR3. V lost 1 base to trimming and J lost 8 bases, with 17 bases between them. In DNA form, the CDR3 reads TGCGCCAGCAGCCAAGGGGACCCCACCCCTGAAGAAGCTTTCTTT. Protein product: CASSQGDPTPEEAFF.

This clone was picked up one time. This chain links TRBV7-6 with TRBJ2-5; D may be TRBD1 (6 bases). V was shortened by 1 base and J by 4 bases, with 13 bases between the two germline ends. Germline V gene lookup returns CDR1 SGHVS and CDR2 FNYEAQ. The CDR3 has 15 residues. CDR3 protein: CASSLVTGFGETQYF. In DNA form, the CDR3 reads TGTGCCAGCAGCTTAGTGACAGGATTTGGAGAGACCCAGTACTTC. The complete variable domain, with remaining parts taken from reference TRBV7-6 and TRBJ2-5, reads GAGVSQSPRYKVTKRGQDVALRCDPISGHVSLYWYRQALGQGPEFLTYFNYEAQQDKSGLPNDRFSAERPEGSISTLTIQRTEQRDSAMYRCASSLVTGFGETQYFGPGTRLLVL.

CDR3 residues: CASRMQGAANTEAFF. The CDR3 DNA reads TGTGCCAGCAGGATGCAGGGGGCCGCGAACACTGAAGCTTTCTTT. V is TRBV2 and J is TRBJ1-1; 8 positions match TRBD1. Unmatched junction bases numbered 7, after V lost 6 bases and J lost 1 base. Germline values: CDR1 SNHLY, CDR2 FYNNEI. The CDR3 contains 15 residues.

This chain joins TRBV30 and TRBJ1-2; D is perhaps TRBD1 (5 bases). V lost 8 bases to trimming and J lost 4 bases, with 20 bases between them. This CDR3 spans 14 amino acids. CDR1 and CDR2 from the germline V gene are GTSNPN and SVGIG (reference sequence). As DNA, the CDR3 is TGTGCCAGAGAACGGGGCAGCGTCTCCTATGGCTACACCTTC. Translated: CARERGSVSYGYTF.

The chain employs TRBV7-2 and TRBJ2-7; 9 positions match TRBD1. The J segment lost 11 bases and the V segment lost 4 bases, leaving 12 bases of the junction unmatched. Germline lookup yields CDR1 SGHTA and CDR2 FQGNSA. The CDR3 totals 14 residues. CDR3 sequence (DNA): TGTGCCAGCAGCTCTCAACCGGGACAGGGAACGGAGTACTTC. The encoded protein is CASSSQPGQGTEYF.

This rearrangement joins TRBV29-1 to TRBJ2-7, with 9 bases identical to TRBD1. The CDR3 sequence is 14 residues long. Germline CDR1 and CDR2: SQVTM and ANQGSEA. As DNA, the CDR3 is TGCAGTGTAGTCAACCGGGACAGGGCACACGAGCAGTACTTC. It yields the protein CSVVNRDRAHEQYF.

This clone has ten or more counts. V usage is TRBV7-9 and J usage is TRBJ2-1; perhaps TRBD1 as D (6 bases). V lost 5 bases to trimming and J lost 3 bases, with 8 bases between them. Per germline, CDR1 SEHNR and CDR2 FQNEAQ (reference sequence). The CDR3 spans 13 residues. The CDR3 sequence is CASSVDSYNEQFF. As DNA, the CDR3 is TGTGCCAGCAGCGTGGACAGCTACAATGAGCAGTTCTTC. Full variable domain (missing parts from reference TRBV7-9 and TRBJ2-1): DTGVSQNPRHKITKRGQNVTFRCDPISEHNRLYWYRQTLGQGPEFLTYFQNEAQLEKSRLLSDRFSAERPKGSFSTLEIQRTEQGDSAMYLCASSVDSYNEQFFGPGTRLTVL.

The V call is TRBV2, the J call TRBJ2-7, with a possible D match to TRBD2 (6 bases). The CDR3 is made up of 16 amino acids. V was shortened by 6 bases and J by 2 bases, with 20 bases between the two germline ends. Germline V gene sequence: CDR1 SNHLY, CDR2 FYNNEI. The CDR3 coding sequence is TGTGCCAGCAGGCGGACTATCGGGCGGGAAACCTACGAGCAGTACTTC. It yields the protein CASRRTIGRETYEQYF.

V gene TRBV6-5 combines with J gene TRBJ2-2; weak D call: TRBD2 (5 bases). The V and J ends lost 5 bases and 2 bases respectively, with 12 bases between them. CDR3 size: 15 residues. Germline CDR1 and CDR2: MNHEY and SVGAGI. CDR3 region: CASSPRVTNTGELFF. CDR3 in DNA: TGTGCCAGCAGTCCGCGGGTGACAAACACCGGGGAGCTGTTTTTT.

In this sample, this clone turned up a few times. The rearrangement links TRBV5-1 to TRBJ2-7; 7 bases align to TRBD2. This CDR3 spans 15 amino acids. Germline V gene sequence: CDR1 SGHRS, CDR2 YFSETQ. J was trimmed by 3 bases and V by 4 bases; bases with no gene match: 10. This CDR3 is CASSVRAGADYEQYF. DNA for the CDR3: TGCGCCAGCAGCGTGCGGGCGGGAGCCGACTACGAGCAGTACTTC.

V gene TRBV7-2 combines with J gene TRBJ2-7; the match to TRBD2 covers 12 bases. V trimming: 4 bases; J trimming: 5 bases; junction bases outside the gene matches: 15. The CDR3 sequence is 18 residues long. Germline V gene data show CDR1 as SGHTA and CDR2 as FQGNSA. The CDR3 region has the DNA TGTGCCAGCAGCTCCCCCCGAAAGACTAGCGGGGGTTTCGACGAGCAGTACTTC. Encoded protein: CASSSPRKTSGGFDEQYF.

The chain carries TRBV28 and TRBJ2-7; 10 bases agree with TRBD2. Germline values: CDR1 MDHEN, CDR2 SYDVKM. The CDR3 consists of 12 residues. V dropped 6 bases and J dropped 5; count of bases not matched to a gene: 1. The chain's CDR3 is CASRLAGHEQYF. CDR3 DNA sequence: TGTGCCAGCAGACTAGCGGGGCACGAGCAGTACTTC.

This clone was detected only a few times. V usage is TRBV5-6 and J usage is TRBJ2-7; D might be TRBD2 (5 bases). Trimming left V 3 bases short and J 3 bases short, with 7 bases between. The CDR3 has 12 amino acids. Germline CDR1 is SGHDT and CDR2 is YYEEEE. The CDR3 loop reads CASSYEGYEQYF. As DNA, the CDR3 is TGTGCCAGCAGCTATGAGGGCTACGAGCAGTACTTC.

This sequence joins TRBV18 and TRBJ2-2, with 8 bases identical to TRBD2. The germline gives CDR1 KGHSH, CDR2 LQKENI. The CDR3 extends over 17 amino acids. V was clipped by 2 bases and J by 0 bases; unmatched bases: 5. CDR3 sequence: CASSPLAGITNTGELFF. The DNA for the CDR3 is TGTGCCAGCTCACCATTAGCGGGGATAACGAACACCGGGGAGCTGTTTTTT.

V is TRBV12-5 and J is TRBJ1-2, with no clear D. Germline values: CDR1 LGHNT, CDR2 FRNRAP. The CDR3 has 14 residues. Trimming pared 7 bases from V and 4 bases from J, leaving 16 bases between. The CDR3 region is CASVWKSSGYGYTF. DNA for the CDR3: TGTGCTAGTGTTTGGAAAAGTTCTGGCTATGGCTACACCTTC. Using reference TRBV12-5 and TRBJ1-2 for the parts outside the CDR3, the full variable domain is DARVTQTPRHKVTEMGQEVTMRCQPILGHNTVFWYRQTMMQGLELLAYFRNRAPLDDSGMPKDRFSAEMPDATLATLKIQPSEPRDSAVYFCASVWKSSGYGYTFGSGTRLTVV.

This sequence joins TRBV29-1 and TRBJ2-7; 7 nucleotides match TRBD1. After removal of 4 bases from V and 2 bases from J, the junction contained 8 bases not matched to a gene. Germline values: CDR1 SQVTM, CDR2 ANQGSEA. The CDR3 has 14 amino acids. CDR3 in DNA: TGCAGCGTTGGACGGGACAGCAGAGCCTACGAGCAGTACTTC. It translates to CSVGRDSRAYEQYF.

The V call is TRBV7-9, the J call TRBJ1-1; D unresolved. CDR1 and CDR2 (germline): SEHNR, FQNEAQ (reference sequence). V shed 2 bases and J shed 5 bases, with 9 bases lying between them. The CDR3 loop spans 13 amino acids. The CDR3 coding sequence is TGTGCCAGCAGCTTACAGCTGGGGACTGAAGCTTTCTTT. Translation: CASSLQLGTEAFF. The full variable domain, with the rest looked up from reference TRBV7-9 and TRBJ1-1, is DTGVSQNPRHKITKRGQNVTFRCDPISEHNRLYWYRQTLGQGPEFLTYFQNEAQLEKSRLLSDRFSAERPKGSFSTLEIQRTEQGDSAMYLCASSLQLGTEAFFGQGTRLTVV.

A few counts support this clone. V gene TRBV6-6 combines with J gene TRBJ1-5; 9 bases fit TRBD1. CDR3 length equals 16 residues. V gave up 6 bases and J gave up 1 base; unmatched junction bases: 7. Per germline, CDR1 MNHNY and CDR2 SVGAGI (reference sequence). As DNA, the CDR3 is TGTGCCAGCAGCCTTGGGACAGGGATCAGCAATCAGCCCCAGCATTTT. This codes for CASSLGTGISNQPQHF.